One and the same sample provided the 13 T cell receptor beta chains below, sequenced in a study of radiotherapy plus CTLA-4 blockade in lung cancer (dated by TCRdb to 2017 to 2018). The method was the immunoSEQ multiplex PCR assay. In TCRdb, the immuneACCESS table is reduced to in-frame sequences with V and J assigned. These tables do not hold every clone; where another copy was compared, an unresolved V gene accounts for under half, and the others remain unexplained. The sample has more than 60,000 clones on record, more than 70% of them singletons. The ten largest clonotypes hold about 3% of the sample. Here the sequenced sample was peripheral blood, taken from a patient treated with radiotherapy plus ipilimumab. These receptors were obtained from a human donor with non-small cell lung cancer who had a complete response to radiotherapy plus ipilimumab.

In its sample, this clone was seen once. V usage is TRBV27 and J usage is TRBJ1-5; perhaps TRBD1 as D (5 bases). Germline lookup yields CDR1 MNHEY and CDR2 SMNVEV (reference sequence). Trimming left V 3 bases short and J 2 bases short, with 11 bases between. There are 15 residues in the CDR3. CDR3 in amino acids: CASSFRGVRNQPQHF. The CDR3, as DNA: TGTGCCAGCAGTTTTCGGGGGGTCCGCAATCAGCCCCAGCATTTT.

This clone was recorded only once. The genes are TRBV19 and TRBJ1-5; D possibly corresponds to TRBD1 (5 bases). This CDR3 has 17 residues. Germline CDR1 is LNHDA and CDR2 is SQIVND (reference sequence). Trimming stripped 4 bases from V and 0 bases from J, with 16 bases between. This CDR3 is CASSNSQGFRSNQPQHF. The CDR3 DNA sequence: TGTGCCAGTAGTAATAGCCAGGGTTTCCGTAGCAATCAGCCCCAGCATTTT.

The rearrangement uses TRBV7-9 and TRBJ1-4; no reliable D call. The CDR3 spans 15 residues. The V and J ends lost 4 bases and 3 bases respectively, with 12 bases between them. Per germline, CDR1 SEHNR and CDR2 FQNEAQ (reference sequence). CDR3: CASSSLDRSNEKLFF. Written as DNA, the CDR3 is TGTGCCAGCAGCTCGCTAGACCGATCTAATGAAAAACTGTTTTTT.

The CDR3 coding sequence is TGTGCCAGCTCACAGGGCTGGGGGGATCGGGCTGAAGCTTTCTTT. The encoded protein is CASSQGWGDRAEAFF. This rearrangement joins TRBV18 to TRBJ1-1, with D tentatively TRBD1 (5 bases). V lost 4 bases to trimming and J lost 6 bases, with 18 bases between them. The CDR3 runs to 15 residues. Germline V gene data show CDR1 as KGHSH and CDR2 as LQKENI. Together with reference TRBV18 and TRBJ1-1, the CDR3 gives the full variable domain: NAGVMQNPRHLVRRRGQEARLRCSPMKGHSHVYWYRQLPEEGLKFMVYLQKENIIDESGMPKERFSAEFPKEGPSILRIQQVVRGDSAAYFCASSQGWGDRAEAFFGQGTRLTVV.

The DNA of the CDR3 is TGTGCCAGCAGTTCCGGGGGTAGCACAGATACGCAGTATTTT. Its protein is CASSSGGSTDTQYF. The chain combines TRBV28 with TRBJ2-3; D might be TRBD2 (6 bases). The germline V gene has CDR1 MDHEN and CDR2 SYDVKM. CDR3 length: 14 residues. V lost 4 bases to trimming and J lost 0 bases, with 8 bases between them.

The rearrangement uses TRBV7-3 and TRBJ2-5; 8 bases fit TRBD2. CDR1 and CDR2 from the germline V gene are SGHTA and FQGTGA. The CDR3 has 16 amino acids. Trimming took 4 bases from V and 0 from J; bases not matched to a gene: 7. The CDR3 loop reads CASSSGLAGYQETQYF. CDR3 DNA sequence: TGTGCCAGCAGCTCCGGATTAGCGGGGTACCAAGAGACCCAGTACTTC. Full variable domain (remainder filled in from reference TRBV7-3 and TRBJ2-5): GAGVSQTPSNKVTEKGKYVELRCDPISGHTALYWYRQSLGQGPEFLIYFQGTGAADDSGLPNDRFFAVRPEGSVSTLKIQRTERGDSAVYLCASSSGLAGYQETQYFGPGTRLLVL.

The J gene is TRBJ2-1, the V gene TRBV2, with 10 nucleotides matching TRBD2. The junction had 9 bases not matched to a gene; V was cut back by 7 bases and J by 6 bases. This CDR3 is built from 15 residues. Germline V gene lookup returns CDR1 SNHLY and CDR2 FYNNEI. The CDR3 DNA sequence: TGTGCCAGCACGCCCGGGACTAGCGCAATCAATGAGCAGTTCTTC. This sequence encodes CASTPGTSAINEQFF.

The chain recombines TRBV6-5 with TRBJ1-1; 7 bases align to TRBD1. V lost 6 bases and J lost 1; bases outside the gene matches: 8. The CDR3 is 15 residues long. The germline V gene has CDR1 MNHEY and CDR2 SVGAGI. The CDR3 DNA follows: TGTGCCAGCAGACGACAGGGCCAAAGGAACACTGAAGCTTTCTTT. It encodes CASRRQGQRNTEAFF.

This clone was seen a handful of times. The chain combines TRBV28 with TRBJ2-3; 8 bases align to TRBD2. Looked up from germline, CDR1 is MDHEN and CDR2 is SYDVKM. This CDR3 spans 14 amino acids. J was trimmed by 2 bases and V by 8 bases; bases with no gene match: 6. CDR3 in amino acids: CASRRAGDTDTQYF. The CDR3 DNA sequence: TGTGCCAGCCGACGAGCGGGAGACACAGATACGCAGTATTTT.

This chain uses TRBV23-1 with TRBJ2-3, with a weak D call TRBD2 (7 bases). TRBV23-1 is flagged as an ORF with uncertain function. Trimming left V 4 bases short and J 1 base short, with 15 bases between. This CDR3 region has 16 residues. Here the CDR3 DNA reads TGCGCCAGCAGTCTTATCCGGGGGGCCGGCACAGATACGCAGTATTTT. Protein product: CASSLIRGAGTDTQYF.

The gene calls are TRBV5-1 and TRBJ2-6; TRBD1 aligns across 7 bases. V lost 6 bases and J lost 0; bases outside the gene matches: 6. The CDR3 runs 16 residues. The germline gives CDR1 SGHRS, CDR2 YFSETQ. In nucleotides, the CDR3 is TGCGCCAGCAAAGACAGGGTTGGCTCTGGGGCCAACGTCCTGACTTTC. This gives the protein CASKDRVGSGANVLTF. Based on the CDR3 plus reference TRBV5-1 and TRBJ2-6, the full variable domain is KAGVTQTPRYLIKTRGQQVTLSCSPISGHRSVSWYQQTPGQGLQFLFEYFSETQRNKGNFPGRFSGRQFSNSRSEMNVSTLELGDSALYLCASKDRVGSGANVLTFGAGSRLTVL.

J is TRBJ2-4 and V is TRBV7-8, with D perhaps TRBD2 (6 bases). The CDR3 runs to 15 residues. The ends were cut back, 2 bases at V and 6 bases at J, with 14 bases in the middle. Looked up from germline, CDR1 is SGHVS and CDR2 is FQNEAQ. The CDR3 DNA reads TGTGCCAGCAGCTTAACGCTCGGGAGTAGAAACATTCAGTACTTC. Its translation is CASSLTLGSRNIQYF.

The table lists this clone with a count of one. CDR3 nucleotide sequence: TGTGCCAGCAGCTTAGCGGGACAGGGAAACACCATATATTTT. The encoded protein is CASSLAGQGNTIYF. The V call is TRBV7-2, the J call TRBJ1-3; 7 bases map to TRBD1. The CDR3 is 14 residues long. Trimming removed 0 bases from V and 4 bases from J; junction bases left unmatched: 0. The germline gives CDR1 SGHTA, CDR2 FQGNSA.